The clone carrying this TCR beta chain was counted many times. No antigen is known for it. Germline CDR1 reads MNHNS; CDR2 reads SASEGT. CDR3 size: 13 residues. Between the trimmed V and J ends, which lost 6 bases and 7 bases, there was a span of 13 bases. The data stem from a study of prognosis after radiotherapy for stage I lung cancer. General study findings and limits: In patients with versus without metastases, TRBV and TRBJ gene usage reportedly differed.

TCR beta CDR3 amplification from genomic DNA was performed by two-round multiplex PCR. Primers specific to each TRBV and TRBJ gene drove first-round PCR. TCRdb analysed the multiplex PCR reads with MiXCR anew, one entry per CDR3 protein. The profile shows about 15,000 distinct CDR3 sequences, over 15% of them singletons. The chain employs TRBV6-1 and TRBJ2-1; D gene uncertain. Sequenced material: PBMCs, taken before or after stereotactic body radiation therapy (not recorded which). The clonotype was recovered from a donor over 45 with non-small cell lung cancer. The CDR3 region has the DNA TGTGCCAGCAGCAGACTGGACGGAAATGAGCAGTTCTTC. Residues: CASSRLDGNEQFF.